This T cell receptor beta chain comes out of a study of identical twins. This CDR3 spans 13 amino acids. V was cut by 0 bases and J by 3 bases, with 7 bases left in between. Germline-derived CDR1 and CDR2 are SGHRS and YFSETQ. Using its own MiXCR run on the 5' RACE reads, TCRdb lists one record per CDR3 protein. This table has roughly 240,000 distinct CDR3 sequences, approximately 7% appearing once. Study-wide findings and caveats: The study drew conclusions from cross-sectional statistical analysis, not from following the same donors. Among monozygotic twins, out-of-frame TCR alpha sharing exceeded what models predicted. For cord blood, abundant beta clonotypes had fewer insertions, unlike memory repertoires, which showed none.

With regard to this clonotype: Its antigen remains unidentified.

This sample also belongs to another study, concerning yellow fever vaccine responses in identical twins.

The chain couples TRBV5-1 to TRBJ2-7; a weak D match, TRBD1 (5 bases). Material: memory (CD45RO+) T cells sorted from blood. The source is a woman younger than 35 in good health. The CDR3, as DNA: TGCGCCAGCAGCTTGGGACAGATCTACGAGCAGTACTTC. Encoded protein: CASSLGQIYEQYF.